This note documents a single TCR beta chain sequence. Its antigen is still unknown. This CDR3 comprises 15 residues. With 5 bases clipped from V and 2 bases from J, the junction kept 10 bases outside the gene matches. The germline V gene encodes CDR1 SGHRS and CDR2 YFSETQ. Researchers amplified the TCR beta CDR3 regions from RNA transcripts. The HTBI primer set drove a first-round RT-PCR of the TCR CDR3. TCRdb itself ran the multiplex PCR reads through MiXCR, one entry per CDR3 protein. The sample carries 500,000 to 650,000 distinct CDR3 sequences, about 20% recorded once. The sample is drawn from a study of T cells in Graves' hyperthyroidism and ophthalmopathy. Study results and caveats: Ophthalmopathy got predicted by the model a median roughly 6.4 months before its onset. Blood shared most expanded thyroid clonotypes above 0.001.

Material for sequencing was blood. This clonotype was sampled from a man aged 40-49 years with Graves' ophthalmopathy. V usage is TRBV5-1 and J usage is TRBJ2-7; TRBD1 matches 7 bases. DNA of the CDR3: TGCGCCAGCAGTTTGACAGGGAGACTCGCCTACGAGCAGTACTTC. It translates to CASSLTGRLAYEQYF.